These 14 T cell receptor beta chains were sequenced from one sample in a study of blood T cell repertoires in COVID-19. The protocol was immunoSEQ multiplex PCR, while the TCRdb copy is restricted to in-frame clones and leaves out a portion. The sample lists fewer than 200,000 clones; approximately 81% were seen once. The source material was PBMCs or T cells enriched from blood (not recorded which). The receptors were sampled from a woman aged 35 to 49 with acute COVID-19.

The rearrangement links TRBV4-2 to TRBJ2-5, with a tentative D call TRBD2 (6 bases). The CDR3 spans 13 residues. From germline, CDR1 is LGHNA and CDR2 YNFKEQ. The V end was cut by 4 bases, the J end by 6 bases, with 12 bases between. Here the CDR3 DNA reads TGTGCCAGCAGCCCTCGGGACTCTCAGACCCAGTACTTC. Its protein is CASSPRDSQTQYF.

The V gene is TRBV5-1, the J gene TRBJ1-3; possible D gene TRBD1, 5 bases. CDR3 length: 16 residues. Germline-derived CDR1 and CDR2 are SGHRS and YFSETQ. The ends were cut back, 0 bases at V and 0 bases at J, with 10 bases in the middle. CDR3 DNA sequence: TGCGCCAGCAGCTTGGAAGGGGTGAGCTCTGGAAACACCATATATTTT. Protein sequence: CASSLEGVSSGNTIYF.

J is TRBJ2-1 and V is TRBV11-2; 9 bases agree with TRBD2. The CDR3 has 16 residues. Germline V lookup: CDR1 SGHAT, CDR2 FQNNGV. V trimming: 2 bases; J trimming: 4 bases; junction bases outside the gene matches: 6. As DNA, the CDR3 is TGTGCCAGCAGCTTATTTGCTAGCGGGATTTACAATGAGCAGTTCTTC. It is translated as CASSLFASGIYNEQFF.

The chain combines TRBV5-1 with TRBJ1-1; TRBD1 aligns across 7 bases. The CDR3 is 15 residues long. The trim removed 2 bases at V and 0 bases at J, leaving 4 bases unmatched. Looked up from germline, CDR1 is SGHRS and CDR2 is YFSETQ. In DNA form, the CDR3 reads TGCGCCAGCAGCTTTAACAGGGGCGTGAACACTGAAGCTTTCTTT. Amino acids: CASSFNRGVNTEAFF.

The chain carries TRBV19 and TRBJ1-4, with D possibly TRBD1 on 5 matching bases. V shed 5 bases and J shed 6 bases, with 10 bases lying between them. The CDR3 is made up of 13 amino acids. Germline-derived CDR1 and CDR2 are LNHDA and SQIVND (reference sequence). This CDR3 is CASSWGRDEKLFF. The CDR3 DNA follows: TGTGCCAGTAGTTGGGGCAGGGATGAAAAACTGTTTTTT.

The chain uses TRBV28 and TRBJ1-1, with D uncertain. The ends were cut back, 6 bases at V and 4 bases at J, with 18 bases in the middle. The CDR3 length is 15 residues. Per germline, CDR1 MDHEN and CDR2 SYDVKM. The CDR3 protein is CASRLPARGSTEAFF. The CDR3 DNA follows: TGTGCCAGCAGGTTACCCGCCCGTGGTAGCACTGAAGCTTTCTTT.

The chain uses TRBV10-3 and TRBJ1-4, with 7 bases fitting TRBD1. The J segment lost 8 bases and the V segment lost 8 bases, leaving 11 bases of the junction unmatched. The CDR3 is 14 amino acids. The germline CDR1 and CDR2 sequences are ENHRY and SYGVKD. CDR3 coding DNA: TGTGCCATCGGCGAGGGGGCCGAGGGAGAAAAACTGTTTTTT. Protein sequence: CAIGEGAEGEKLFF.

The J gene is TRBJ2-5, the V gene TRBV5-1; possible D gene TRBD2, 6 bases. Germline-derived CDR1 and CDR2 are SGHRS and YFSETQ. The V and J ends lost 7 bases and 1 base respectively, with 17 bases between them. CDR3 length equals 15 residues. The CDR3, as DNA: TGCGCCAGCGGACGGGACTCGGGAACCCAAGAGACCCAGTACTTC. Amino acid sequence: CASGRDSGTQETQYF. The complete variable domain, with remaining parts taken from reference TRBV5-1 and TRBJ2-5, reads KAGVTQTPRYLIKTRGQQVTLSCSPISGHRSVSWYQQTPGQGLQFLFEYFSETQRNKGNFPGRFSGRQFSNSRSEMNVSTLELGDSALYLCASGRDSGTQETQYFGPGTRLLVL.

This clone was seen once. This chain connects TRBV5-1 to TRBJ1-1, with D tentatively TRBD1 (5 bases). Trimming stripped 3 bases from V and 0 bases from J, with 6 bases between. CDR3 size: 13 residues. Germline CDR1 reads SGHRS; CDR2 reads YFSETQ. CDR3 sequence reads: CASSYRMNTEAFF. CDR3 DNA: TGCGCCAGCAGCTACAGGATGAACACTGAAGCTTTCTTT.

The J gene is TRBJ2-2, the V gene TRBV19, with D unresolved. Germline values: CDR1 LNHDA, CDR2 SQIVND (reference sequence). The CDR3 runs 14 residues. V lost 3 bases, J lost 4 bases, and 9 bases lay in between. The CDR3 DNA follows: TGTGCCAGTAGTATTAGTTCGGTCACCGGGGAGCTGTTTTTT. It is translated as CASSISSVTGELFF. Combining the CDR3 with reference TRBV19 and TRBJ2-2 gives the whole variable domain DGGITQSPKYLFRKEGQNVTLSCEQNLNHDAMYWYRQDPGQGLRLIYYSQIVNDFQKGDIAEGYSVSREKKESFPLTVTSAQKNPTAFYLCASSISSVTGELFFGEGSRLTVL.

The chain links TRBV7-2 to TRBJ2-7; TRBD1 is a possible D gene (6 bases). The CDR3 consists of 14 residues. V shed 0 bases and J shed 7 bases, with 13 bases lying between them. The germline gives CDR1 SGHTA, CDR2 FQGNSA. This CDR3 is CASSLARDTGEQYV. The DNA for the CDR3 is TGTGCCAGCAGCTTAGCGAGAGATACAGGGGAGCAGTACGTC.

The genes are TRBV5-1 and TRBJ2-3; the match to TRBD2 covers 10 bases. The CDR3 contains 19 residues. J was trimmed by 0 bases and V by 4 bases; bases with no gene match: 14. Germline V lookup: CDR1 SGHRS, CDR2 YFSETQ. CDR3 protein: CASSPTLAGVLLSTDTQYF. The CDR3 coding sequence is TGCGCCAGCAGCCCCACCCTAGCGGGAGTCTTACTAAGCACAGATACGCAGTATTTT.

Here the CDR3 reads CASSLRTGSNTEAFF. CDR3 sequence (DNA): TGTGCCAGCAGCTTAAGGACGGGGTCGAACACTGAAGCTTTCTTT. V is TRBV7-2 and J is TRBJ1-1; D is ambiguous. In germline, CDR1 is SGHTA, CDR2 FQGNSA. V lost 2 bases and J lost 1, with 11 bases in between. CDR3 size: 15 residues.

This chain links TRBV18 with TRBJ1-2; weak D call: TRBD1 (5 bases). From germline, CDR1 is KGHSH and CDR2 LQKENI. Between the trimmed V and J ends, which lost 3 bases and 6 bases, there was a span of 14 bases. This CDR3 contains 14 residues. CDR3 DNA sequence: TGTGCCAGCTCACCGCAGGACGGGGGAGATGGCTACACCTTC. Translating it yields CASSPQDGGDGYTF.